Given below is one T cell receptor beta chain in context. PCR was performed a second time for 7 to 11 cycles using a sample-barcoded 5' primer and a J-beta primer mix. TCRdb processed the 5' RACE reads anew with MiXCR; each CDR3 protein has one entry. There are approximately 800,000 distinct CDR3 sequences in the sample; around 24% occur only once, and around 3% lies in the top ten. This entry comes from a study of blood T cells in healthy people across ages. V was shortened by 2 bases and J by 6 bases, with 10 bases between the two germline ends. CDR1 is SGHAT and CDR2 is FQNNGV in the germline V gene. CDR3 length: 13 residues. The sample was also linked to a second study, of T cells of mothers and their children. From that study: Three healthy Caucasian mothers and their six children were the donors.

The TCR sequence derives from a boy younger than 18 in good health. The chain combines TRBV11-2 with TRBJ1-1; unclear D gene. Sequencing was done on a sample of blood. CDR3: CASSLTPFAEAFF. In nucleotides, the CDR3 is TGTGCCAGCAGCTTAACCCCGTTCGCTGAAGCTTTCTTT.